A selection of T cell receptor beta chains follows, all from one sample in a study of identifying expanded T cells in peripheral blood. The method was immunoSEQ multiplex PCR; TCRdb's version includes in-frame clones alone and lacks a portion of them. The sample shows about 130,000 clones, 80% to 90% of them seen only once. The specimen was blood. The receptors come from a person aged 18 to 69 in good health. Each CDR3 is given with its conserved first and last residue. D genes are given only for firm matches. Not every row has a clone size; where given, it reads once, few, many or a size class.

J gene	V gene	clone size	D gene	CDR3 protein	CDR3 DNA
TRBJ2-7	TRBV5-4	.	TRBD2	CASSFTGLDYEQYF	TGTGCCAGCAGCTTCACGGGACTAGACTACGAGCAGTACTTC
TRBJ1-1	TRBV29-1	once	TRBD1	CSVVGQGVTEAFF	TGCAGCGTTGTAGGGCAGGGGGTAACTGAAGCTTTCTTT
TRBJ1-3	TRBV9	.	.	CASSAGNTIGNTIYF	TGTGCCAGCAGTGCCGGGAACACAATTGGAAACACCATATATTTT
TRBJ1-5	TRBV10-3	.	.	CAISEYPGEVPQHF	TGTGCCATCAGTGAGTATCCGGGCGAAGTGCCCCAGCATTTT
TRBJ2-3	TRBV5-4	.	.	CASSLISAGRDTQYF	TGTGCCAGCAGCTTGATATCGGCAGGGCGAGATACGCAGTATTTT
TRBJ1-2	TRBV18	.	.	CASSPSQDSNYGYTF	TGTGCCAGCTCACCAAGTCAGGACAGTAACTATGGCTACACCTTC
TRBJ2-1	TRBV2	.	.	CASSVTGEQFF	TGTGCCAGCAGTGTAACAGGGGAGCAGTTCTTC
TRBJ2-4	TRBV28	.	.	CASSEEGTKNIQYF	TGTGCCAGCAGTGAGGAAGGAACCAAAAACATTCAGTACTTC
TRBJ2-3	TRBV7-9	.	.	CASSLVGSTQYF	TGTGCCAGCAGCTTGGTGGGAAGTACGCAGTATTTT
TRBJ1-1	TRBV19	.	.	CASSIGAGAFF	TGTGCCAGTAGTATCGGTGCTGGAGCTTTCTTT
TRBJ2-7	TRBV2	.	.	CASTLSRGDYEQYF	TGTGCCAGCACCCTTTCTCGAGGGGACTACGAGCAGTACTTC
TRBJ1-1	TRBV7-9	once	.	CASSLGGGRWTEAFF	TGTGCCAGCAGCTTAGGCGGGGGGCGGTGGACTGAAGCTTTCTTT
TRBJ2-5	TRBV4-2	.	TRBD2	CASSPSGGVLETQYF	TGTGCCAGCAGCCCAAGCGGGGGAGTTTTGGAGACCCAGTACTTC
TRBJ2-3	TRBV19	once	.	CASRGITDTQYF	TGTGCCAGTAGGGGAATCACAGATACGCAGTATTTT
TRBJ1-3	TRBV28	.	.	CATQDTSGNTIYF	TGTGCTACCCAGGATACCTCTGGAAACACCATATATTTT
TRBJ2-4	TRBV11-2	.	.	CASSSPSRIQYF	TGTGCCAGCAGCTCACCAAGTCGCATTCAGTACTTC
TRBJ1-1	TRBV6-5	once	.	CASSLNWNTEAFF	TGTGCCAGCAGTTTAAACTGGAACACTGAAGCTTTCTTT
TRBJ2-1	TRBV7-8	.	TRBD2	CASSLRTSGINTYNEQFF	TGTGCCAGCAGCTTAAGAACTAGCGGGATAAACACCTACAATGAGCAGTTCTTC
TRBJ2-7	TRBV4-1	.	.	CASSQDYSLYEQYF	TGCGCCAGCAGCCAAGATTACAGCCTCTACGAGCAGTACTTC
TRBJ2-4	TRBV28	.	.	CASSLTQKNIQYF	TGTGCCAGCAGTTTAACACAGAAAAACATTCAGTACTTC
TRBJ1-2	TRBV7-2	.	TRBD1	CASTPSTGNANYGYTF	TGTGCCAGCACCCCCTCGACAGGGAACGCTAACTATGGCTACACCTTC
TRBJ1-5	TRBV19	.	.	CASSIGRGQPQHF	TGTGCCAGTAGTATAGGTCGTGGTCAGCCCCAGCATTTT
TRBJ1-1	TRBV19	.	.	CASSIAGTKEAFF	TGTGCCAGTAGTATAGCGGGCACTAAGGAAGCTTTCTTT
TRBJ2-7	TRBV19	.	.	CASSGKGAYEQYF	TGTGCCAGTAGCGGAAAAGGCGCCTACGAGCAGTACTTC
TRBJ2-3	TRBV7-2	.	.	CASSQWTDTQYF	TGTGCCAGCAGCCAGTGGACAGATACGCAGTATTTT
TRBJ2-3	TRBV28	once	TRBD2	CASRSSGREDTQYF	TGTGCCAGCAGATCTAGCGGGAGGGAAGATACGCAGTATTTT
TRBJ2-5	TRBV5-1	once	.	CASSQLSQGFAETQYF	TGCGCCAGCAGCCAACTAAGCCAGGGTTTTGCAGAGACCCAGTACTTC
TRBJ1-1	TRBV6-1	.	.	CASRVKLAANTEAFF	TGTGCCAGCAGAGTGAAGCTGGCTGCGAACACTGAAGCTTTCTTT